A selection of T cell receptor beta chains follows, all from one sample in a study of blood T cell repertoires in COVID-19. Here immunoSEQ multiplex PCR was the method, and the copy in TCRdb shows in-frame clones only, minus some. The data show roughly 200,000 clones, around 80% seen once. Sequenced material: peripheral blood. The receptors derive from a woman of 80 years or more with COVID-19, enrolled during active disease. Both conserved end residues are part of each CDR3. The order of the fields is V gene, CDR3 length, CDR3 protein.

TRBV15 13 CATSPTGGETQYF
TRBV18 13 CASSNFAGETQYF
TRBV4-1 14 CASSGTPLNQPQHF
TRBV9 14 CASSSRDTNTEAFF
TRBV3-1/TRBV3-2 14 CASSQGAGVEKLFF
TRBV2 14 CASSGQASGYGYTF
TRBV30 15 CAWRTGGDGTGELFF
TRBV5-4 18 CASSLARIAGGGTGELFF
TRBV7-2 16 CASSLGSLAAGYTQYF
TRBV7-2 14 CASSLALSSYEQYF
TRBV3-1/TRBV3-2 19 CASSQEKQIAWIANTEAFF
TRBV3-1/TRBV3-2 11 CASSQANIQYF
TRBV30 12 CACTTGGVEAFF
TRBV28 15 CASSLWVAKNTEAFF
TRBV28 16 CASSQAGAGSNYGYTF
TRBV19 14 CASSPRTTQETQYF
TRBV5-1 15 CASSLNAIPNTEAFF
TRBV2 13 CASSDSVLETQYF
TRBV28 17 CASSPWASTGTNTEAFF
TRBV7-9 16 CASSPPDRGYTGELFF
TRBV4-3 17 CASSQETLRAYNSPLHF
TRBV4-1 16 CASSPGAGRVNTEAFF
TRBV3-1/TRBV3-2 14 CASSLRGRTGELFF
TRBV7-8 16 CASSLGAGAIGNTIYF
TRBV3-1/TRBV3-2 14 CASSQAGGQNEQFF
TRBV5-1 13 CASSLGTGTEAFF
TRBV19 14 CASIHGDSQETQYF
TRBV5-1 15 CASSLVAAGADTQYF
TRBV15 21 CATSKIKAGTGWPGGNQPQHF
TRBV5-1 13 CASSRTEGGGYTF